This T cell receptor beta chain stems from a study of neurological immune-mediated disorders. V dropped 1 base and J dropped 7 bases, with 11 bases sitting between them. The CDR3 loop spans 13 amino acids. CDR1 and CDR2 (germline): SGHTA, FQGTGA. As regards this clonotype: Its antigen is currently unknown. Just one base apart from a much larger clone, this may be a read error.

It was by 5'RACE with 10-nucleotide random UMIs that the cDNA was made. TCRdb re-called the 5' RACE reads through MiXCR, storing one row per CDR3 protein. The table includes 65,000 to 70,000 distinct CDR3 sequences, about 4.2% detected once. PBMCs stored at -80 C, 2 million in total, were the source of the unsorted libraries. General study results and limits: The repertoires of 18 of 34 multiple sclerosis patients were placed by phylogenetic grouping in a single related-CDR3 cluster, which may be a signature.

The receptor was derived from a man between 25 and 39 years old with multiple sclerosis. V gene TRBV7-3 combines with J gene TRBJ2-7; either TRBD1 or TRBD2 may fit D (5 bases each). Sequencing used PBMCs. This CDR3 reads CASSLSRGVEQYF. In nucleotides, the CDR3 is TGTGCCAGCAGCTTAAGCCGGGGCGTGGAGCAGTACTTC.